This entry describes one T cell receptor beta chain. Source study methods: The assay estimated nucleated cells by amplifying reference gene primers. This table comes from immunoSEQ multiplex PCR, and its TCRdb copy is limited to in-frame clones, with some not included. V, J and clone size derive from that table, while D and trimming were established from the DNA sequence. Of approximately 97,000 clones listed, around 84% were seen once; the top ten hold 4% to 5.5%. These data come from a study of blood T cell repertoires in COVID-19. On the study more broadly: Some COVID-19 samples were acute and others convalescent; all came from the United States, Italy and Spain. PBMCs, B-cell-depleted T cells, or T cells provided the cDNA or gDNA that made up the material.

There are 17 residues in the CDR3. Germline V lookup: CDR1 LGHDT, CDR2 YNNKEL (reference sequence). With 3 bases clipped from V and 6 bases from J, the junction kept 9 bases outside the gene matches. This TCR was recovered from a human donor in a cohort sampled during active COVID-19. The chain links TRBV3-1 (or the pseudogene TRBV3-2) to TRBJ1-6; 9 positions match TRBD1. Sequenced sample: peripheral blood. The CDR3 loop reads CASSHPLGTGTNSPLHF. The DNA for the CDR3 is TGTGCCAGCAGCCACCCCTTAGGGACAGGGACTAATTCACCCCTCCACTTT.